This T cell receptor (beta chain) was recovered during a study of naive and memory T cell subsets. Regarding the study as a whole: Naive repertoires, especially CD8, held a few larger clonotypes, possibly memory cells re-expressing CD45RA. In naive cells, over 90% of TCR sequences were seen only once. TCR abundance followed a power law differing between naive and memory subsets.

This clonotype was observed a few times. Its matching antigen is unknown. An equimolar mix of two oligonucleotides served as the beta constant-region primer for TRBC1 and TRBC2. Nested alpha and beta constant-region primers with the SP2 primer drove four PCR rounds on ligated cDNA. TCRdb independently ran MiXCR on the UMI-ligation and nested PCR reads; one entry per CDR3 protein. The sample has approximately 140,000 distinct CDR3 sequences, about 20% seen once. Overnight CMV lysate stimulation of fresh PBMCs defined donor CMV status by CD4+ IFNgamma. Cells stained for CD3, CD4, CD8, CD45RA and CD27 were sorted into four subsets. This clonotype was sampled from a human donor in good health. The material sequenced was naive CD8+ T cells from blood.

The CDR3 is CASSYGPTEENEQFF. For the CDR3, the DNA is TGTGCCAGCAGTTACGGACCCACGGAGGAGAATGAGCAGTTCTTC. The chain recombines TRBV6-5 with TRBJ2-1; maybe TRBD2 (5 bases). This CDR3 is built from 15 residues. Germline-derived CDR1 and CDR2 are MNHEY and SVGAGI. Deletions cut 2 bases from V and 7 bases from J, with 15 bases between.